The clone carrying this TCR beta chain was picked up a small number of times. Every patient was affected by relapse after autologous stem cell transplantation, while exposure to brentuximab vedotin was not uniform. CDR1 and CDR2 from the germline V gene are WNHNN and SYGVQD (reference sequence). The CDR3 is 14 amino acids. V was cut by 7 bases and J by 0 bases, with 10 bases left in between. The entry originates in a study of PD-1 blockade in classical Hodgkin lymphoma. The repertoire was sequenced with immunoSEQ multiplex PCR; TCRdb's copy has only in-frame clones and lacks some. This repertoire shows about 14,000 clones, around 82% found once; its top ten account for about 20%.

The genes are TRBV10-1 and TRBJ1-3; D may be TRBD1 (5 bases). The input for sequencing was peripheral blood mononuclear cells (PBMCs), taken at baseline. The receptor was derived from a human donor with classical Hodgkin lymphoma. The CDR3 region has the DNA TGCGCCAGCACCGACAGCACCTCTGGAAACACCATATATTTT. It codes for CASTDSTSGNTIYF.